The rows below give T cell receptor beta chains drawn from one sample of a study of T cells in Graves' hyperthyroidism and ophthalmopathy. TCRdb itself ran the multiplex PCR reads through MiXCR, one entry per CDR3 protein. The profile shows some 350,000 distinct CDR3 sequences, roughly 25% of them singletons. The source material was blood. Source of these receptors: a man aged 45-65 years with Graves' hyperthyroidism. Both conserved end residues are part of each CDR3. D genes are given only for firm matches. Size tells how often a clone was seen (once, few, many) or the class of an expanded clone, and some rows leave it out.

V,D,J,size,CDR3,DNA
TRBV27,TRBD1,TRBJ1-1,few,CASNGQGNTEAFF,TGTGCCAGCAATGGACAGGGGAACACTGAAGCTTTCTTT
TRBV6-1,-,TRBJ1-2,-,CASGEVNGYTF,TGTGCCTCGGGGGAGGTAAATGGCTACACCTTC
TRBV10-3,TRBD1,TRBJ2-1,-,CATNRDRAYNEQFF,TGTGCCACGAACCGGGACAGGGCATACAATGAGCAGTTCTTC
TRBV6-1,TRBD2,TRBJ2-3,few,CASRPTSGPGAQYF,TGTGCCAGCAGACCTACTAGCGGCCCCGGCGCGCAGTATTTT
TRBV19,-,TRBJ1-4,-,CASNMLGGGEEKLFF,TGTGCCTCCAACATGCTGGGAGGAGGTGAGGAAAAACTGTTTTTT
TRBV20-1,TRBD2,TRBJ2-7,-,CSAASGQIAGKYEQYF,TGCAGTGCTGCCTCGGGACAAATAGCGGGAAAATACGAGCAGTACTTC
TRBV20-1,-,TRBJ2-7,-,CSAKNYVGEQYF,TGCAGTGCTAAAAACTATGTTGGCGAGCAGTACTTC
TRBV12-3/TRBV12-4,-,TRBJ1-1,-,CASSLLTQGVAEAFF,TGTGCCAGCAGTCTCCTTACTCAGGGTGTTGCTGAAGCTTTCTTT
TRBV5-1,TRBD2,TRBJ2-5,few,CASSLYTSGSTETQYF,TGCGCCAGCAGCCTATACACTAGCGGGAGTACCGAGACCCAGTACTTC
TRBV5-5,TRBD1,TRBJ2-7,few,CASSQGQTPYEQYF,TGTGCCAGCAGCCAGGGACAGACTCCCTACGAGCAGTACTTC
TRBV7-3,-,TRBJ1-1,many,CASSLAMNTEAFF,TGTGCCAGCAGCTTAGCCATGAACACTGAAGCTTTCTTT
TRBV20-1,TRBD1,TRBJ1-5,many,CSATYGTGFAQPQHF,TGCAGTGCTACCTACGGGACAGGGTTTGCTCAGCCCCAGCATTTT